A single sample is the source of the 25 T cell receptor beta chains below, sequenced in a study of T cell responses to AZD1222 COVID-19 vaccine. Profiled with immunoSEQ multiplex PCR; TCRdb holds only in-frame clones, not every one. This table holds under 150,000 clones, under 95% found once. The starting material was peripheral blood, obtained on day 0 of MenACWY control vaccination. The source is an adult in good health.

This clone was found once. Here the CDR3 DNA reads TGCGCCAGCAGCCAAGAGCAGGGGATCAACTATGGCTACACCTTC. Its translation is CASSQEQGINYGYTF. The rearrangement uses TRBV4-1 and TRBJ1-2; possibly TRBD1 for D (6 bases). V shed 0 bases and J shed 2 bases, with 10 bases lying between them. CDR1 and CDR2 from the germline V gene are MGHRA and YSYEKL. CDR3 length: 15 amino acids.

Only one count was recorded for this clone. The genes are TRBV10-3 and TRBJ2-7; 7 positions agree with TRBD1. Germline V gene data show CDR1 as ENHRY and CDR2 as SYGVKD. The CDR3 has 13 amino acids. J gave up 1 base and V 6 bases, and 3 bases lay outside the gene matches. This CDR3 reads CAISTGVSYEQYF. The CDR3, as DNA: TGTGCCATCAGCACAGGGGTTTCCTACGAGCAGTACTTC.

The rearrangement joins TRBV27 to TRBJ2-7; D unresolved. V was shortened by 9 bases and J by 7 bases, with 13 bases between the two germline ends. Germline CDR1 is MNHEY and CDR2 is SMNVEV (reference sequence). The CDR3 length is 11 residues. The CDR3 nucleotides read TGTGCCAGTAGAGGAGCCCGAGAGCAGTACTTC. This translates into CASRGAREQYF.

This clone was observed a few times. This chain connects TRBV24-1 to TRBJ2-1; D possibly corresponds to TRBD2 (5 bases). Trimming left V 2 bases short and J 0 bases short, with 13 bases between. CDR3 length: 17 residues. Germline V gives CDR1 KGHDR, CDR2 SFDVKD. CDR3 residues: CATSDSRTSSSYNEQFF. CDR3 bases: TGTGCCACCAGTGATTCAAGGACTTCCAGCTCCTACAATGAGCAGTTCTTC.

The chain joins TRBV5-5 to TRBJ2-7; possible D gene TRBD2, 6 bases. This CDR3 has 14 amino acids. Germline CDR1 and CDR2: SGHKS and YYEKEE (reference sequence). Trimming took off 0 bases at V and 4 bases at J, with 11 bases between the two ends. CDR3 residues: CASSLGGTEYEQYF. The DNA of the CDR3 is TGTGCCAGCAGCTTGGGAGGGACTGAATACGAGCAGTACTTC.

This chain links TRBV3-1 (or the pseudogene TRBV3-2) with TRBJ2-2, with 8 bases lining up with TRBD2. Germline V gives CDR1 LGHDT, CDR2 YNNKEL (reference sequence). The J segment lost 2 bases and the V segment lost 5 bases, leaving 13 bases of the junction unmatched. This CDR3 is 18 amino acids long. The CDR3 region is CASSFQTTGTSNTGELFF. The CDR3 region has the DNA TGTGCCAGCAGCTTTCAAACAACCGGGACTAGTAACACCGGGGAGCTGTTTTTT.

The chain recombines TRBV5-1 with TRBJ2-3; 10 bases match TRBD2. The CDR3 loop spans 18 amino acids. With 3 bases clipped from V and 0 bases from J, the junction kept 10 bases outside the gene matches. Germline V gene sequence: CDR1 SGHRS, CDR2 YFSETQ. CDR3: CASSSGTSADASTDTQYF. The CDR3, as DNA: TGCGCCAGCAGCTCCGGGACTAGCGCAGACGCTAGCACAGATACGCAGTATTTT.

This chain joins TRBV28 and TRBJ1-1; 9 bases fit TRBD1. CDR3 length equals 14 residues. The trim removed 11 bases at V and 0 bases at J, leaving 7 bases unmatched. Germline values: CDR1 MDHEN, CDR2 SYDVKM. The CDR3 region is CASGTGSLNTEAFF. CDR3 DNA sequence: TGTGCCTCAGGGACAGGGTCCTTGAACACTGAAGCTTTCTTT.

This chain uses TRBV7-2 with TRBJ1-6, with D unclear. The CDR3 has 14 amino acids. Germline CDR1 is SGHTA and CDR2 is FQGNSA. V lost 5 bases, J lost 10 bases, and 15 bases lay in between. The CDR3 bases are TGTGCCAGCAGCCTCGGTCTGACCGGGTCACCCCTCCACTTT. The encoded protein is CASSLGLTGSPLHF.

The CDR3 DNA follows: TGTGCCAGCAGCCAAGGGGGCCCTACCTATGGCTACACCTTC. This encodes CASSQGGPTYGYTF. The chain combines TRBV3-1 (or the pseudogene TRBV3-2) with TRBJ1-2, with a tentative D call TRBD1 (5 bases). The CDR3 runs 14 residues. Deletions cut 1 base from V and 4 bases from J, with 10 bases between. Germline V lookup: CDR1 LGHDT, CDR2 YNNKEL (reference sequence).

The rearrangement uses TRBV7-6 and TRBJ1-2; D may be TRBD1 (5 bases). Looked up from germline, CDR1 is SGHVS and CDR2 is FNYEAQ. The V end was cut by 1 base, the J end by 4 bases, with 13 bases between. The CDR3 runs to 15 residues. CDR3 residues: CASSLGDSLGYGYTF. In DNA form, the CDR3 reads TGTGCCAGCAGCTTAGGAGACAGTTTAGGCTATGGCTACACCTTC.

The genes are TRBV7-2 and TRBJ1-2, with D possibly TRBD1 on 5 matching bases. The CDR3 has 17 amino acids. V lost 1 base, J lost 3 bases, and 18 bases lay in between. Germline V gene lookup returns CDR1 SGHTA and CDR2 FQGNSA. CDR3 sequence reads: CASSLVASRGWDYGYTF. As DNA, the CDR3 is TGTGCCAGCAGCTTAGTTGCTTCAAGGGGCTGGGACTATGGCTACACCTTC.

The chain is built from TRBV14 and TRBJ1-1, with D possibly matching TRBD1 (5 bases). The CDR3 has 14 residues. Between the trimmed V and J ends, which lost 1 base and 4 bases, there was a span of 10 bases. Looked up from germline, CDR1 is SGHDN and CDR2 is FVKESK. The CDR3 DNA follows: TGTGCCAGCAGCCAAGTTCCCGGGGGCACTGAAGCTTTCTTT. Residues: CASSQVPGGTEAFF.

This clone was seen only once. The CDR3 region has the DNA TGTGCCAGCAGCCTGAGCACCGGGGCCACTGAAGCTTTCTTT. It translates to CASSLSTGATEAFF. The chain joins TRBV11-2 to TRBJ1-1, with D maybe TRBD1 (5 bases). V shed 5 bases and J shed 4 bases, with 14 bases lying between them. The CDR3 runs to 14 residues. Germline V gene sequence: CDR1 SGHAT, CDR2 FQNNGV.

The chain joins TRBV4-2 to TRBJ1-4; 10 bases match TRBD1. This CDR3 region has 15 residues. Germline-derived CDR1 and CDR2 are LGHNA and YNFKEQ. The J segment lost 6 bases and the V segment lost 0 bases, leaving 1 base of the junction unmatched. The CDR3 is CASSQEGQGYEKLFF. The DNA of the CDR3 is TGTGCCAGCAGCCAAGAGGGACAGGGGTATGAAAAACTGTTTTTT.

This chain joins TRBV28 and TRBJ1-1; D unresolved. V was pared by 3 bases and J by 11 bases, with 10 bases between. The CDR3 runs 11 residues. Germline CDR1 is MDHEN and CDR2 is SYDVKM. CDR3 sequence: CASSFRARAFF. CDR3 DNA sequence: TGTGCCAGCAGTTTCCGGGCTCGGGCTTTCTTT.

The chain uses TRBV7-2 and TRBJ2-5, with unresolved D. The germline gives CDR1 SGHTA, CDR2 FQGNSA. Trimming took 3 bases from V and 6 from J, leaving 11 bases between them. This CDR3 comprises 13 residues. CDR3 protein: CASSFLLGQTQYF. The DNA of the CDR3 is TGTGCCAGCAGCTTCTTACTTGGGCAGACCCAGTACTTC.

The V call is TRBV7-9, the J call TRBJ2-2; unclear D gene. The V and J ends lost 8 bases and 7 bases respectively, with 5 bases between them. This CDR3 spans 10 amino acids. CDR1 SEHNR and CDR2 FQNEAQ come from the germline V gene (reference sequence). Here the CDR3 reads CASGNGELFF. The CDR3 DNA is TGTGCCAGCGGAAACGGGGAGCTGTTTTTT.

This rearrangement joins TRBV7-3 to TRBJ1-5; D is undetermined. V was trimmed by 1 base and J by 3 bases, leaving 25 bases between them. CDR3 size: 20 residues. Germline lookup yields CDR1 SGHTA and CDR2 FQGTGA. The CDR3 sequence is CASSLKIGRWFRVSNQPQHF. Here the CDR3 DNA reads TGTGCCAGCAGCTTAAAGATCGGACGCTGGTTTAGGGTGTCCAATCAGCCCCAGCATTTT.

V usage is TRBV19 and J usage is TRBJ2-2; 7 bases map to TRBD2. Germline V gene data show CDR1 as LNHDA and CDR2 as SQIVND (reference sequence). Trimming took 6 bases from V and 2 from J; bases not matched to a gene: 6. The CDR3 has 15 residues. The CDR3 DNA follows: TGTGCCAGTAGCCCCGGGGGGTCAAACACCGGGGAGCTGTTTTTT. It is translated as CASSPGGSNTGELFF. The full variable domain, rest sourced from reference TRBV19 and TRBJ2-2, is DGGITQSPKYLFRKEGQNVTLSCEQNLNHDAMYWYRQDPGQGLRLIYYSQIVNDFQKGDIAEGYSVSREKKESFPLTVTSAQKNPTAFYLCASSPGGSNTGELFFGEGSRLTVL.

The V gene is TRBV3-1 (or the pseudogene TRBV3-2), the J gene TRBJ1-4; 8 nucleotides align to TRBD1. Germline lookup yields CDR1 LGHDT and CDR2 YNNKEL (reference sequence). The CDR3 sequence is 15 residues long. V shed 2 bases and J 8 bases; nucleotides not matched to a gene: 7. The CDR3 protein is CASSQSGTGREKLFF. The CDR3 DNA reads TGTGCCAGCAGCCAATCCGGGACAGGAAGAGAAAAACTGTTTTTT.

This chain's CDR3 is CAISVQGGTEAFF. For the CDR3, the DNA is TGTGCCATCAGTGTACAGGGTGGGACTGAAGCTTTCTTT. The rearrangement joins TRBV10-3 to TRBJ1-1, with a possible D match to TRBD1 (6 bases). The CDR3 is 13 amino acids. CDR1 is ENHRY, CDR2 SYGVKD, per germline. V was cut by 4 bases and J by 5 bases, with 11 bases left in between.

The rearrangement links TRBV30 to TRBJ2-1; 11 positions agree with TRBD2. The CDR3 runs to 13 residues. The ends lost 4 bases at V and 9 bases at J; junction bases unmatched: 5. The germline gives CDR1 GTSNPN, CDR2 SVGIG (reference sequence). The CDR3 is CAWNLAGGGEQFF. The DNA for the CDR3 is TGTGCCTGGAACCTAGCGGGAGGCGGTGAGCAGTTCTTC.

V and J are TRBV5-1 and TRBJ1-2, with 8 bases identical to TRBD1. The CDR3 sequence is 15 residues long. CDR1 is SGHRS, CDR2 YFSETQ, per germline. Trimming removed 3 bases from V and 1 base from J; junction bases left unmatched: 5. CDR3 nucleotide sequence: TGCGCCAGCAGCTCGTATGGACAGGGTAACTATGGCTACACCTTC. Translating gives CASSSYGQGNYGYTF.

The chain uses TRBV29-1 and TRBJ2-1, with D possibly called TRBD1 or TRBD2 (5 bases each). From germline, CDR1 is SQVTM and CDR2 ANQGSEA. V was pared by 6 bases and J by 0 bases, with 18 bases between. This CDR3 spans 16 amino acids. The CDR3 is CSVAGTGLSSYNEQFF. The CDR3 DNA follows: TGCAGCGTGGCCGGGACCGGCCTTAGCTCCTACAATGAGCAGTTCTTC.